A single sample is the source of the 14 T cell receptor beta chains below, sequenced in a study of OX40 agonist ivuxolimab in advanced cancers. Profiled with immunoSEQ multiplex PCR; TCRdb holds only in-frame clones, not every one. The sample lists some 42,000 clones; 75% to 90% were seen once. This sample comprised CD4+ or CD8+ T cells sorted from blood, obtained in a trial of the OX40 agonist ivuxolimab. The source is an adult with an advanced solid tumor such as melanoma, head and neck, liver or kidney cancer.

This chain connects TRBV28 to TRBJ2-7; D gene ambiguous. Germline CDR1 is MDHEN and CDR2 is SYDVKM. The CDR3 covers 12 residues. The germline V and J ends were trimmed by 4 bases and 8 bases, with 12 bases remaining between them. CDR3 nucleotides: TGTGCCAGCAGTTCTGAAGGACGGCAGCAGTACTTC. It encodes CASSSEGRQQYF.

This sequence joins TRBV18 and TRBJ1-5; D is unclear. This CDR3 is built from 15 residues. Germline V gene data show CDR1 as KGHSH and CDR2 as LQKENI. The V gene lost 4 bases and the J gene lost 0 bases, with 10 bases spanning the gap. As DNA, the CDR3 is TGTGCCAGCTCACTGCAGGCCAATAGCAATCAGCCCCAGCATTTT. Translation gives CASSLQANSNQPQHF.

Here the CDR3 reads CASRVDYDSQPQHF. CDR3 sequence (DNA): TGTGCCAGCAGGGTAGACTACGACAGTCAGCCCCAGCATTTT. The chain carries TRBV2 and TRBJ1-5; D may be TRBD1 (5 bases). This CDR3 contains 14 residues. V was clipped by 6 bases and J by 6 bases, with 15 bases between them. Per germline, CDR1 SNHLY and CDR2 FYNNEI. Together with reference TRBV2 and TRBJ1-5, the CDR3 gives the full variable domain: EPEVTQTPSHQVTQMGQEVILRCVPISNHLYFYWYRQILGQKVEFLVSFYNNEISEKSEIFDDQFSVERPDGSNFTLKIRSTKLEDSAMYFCASRVDYDSQPQHFGDGTRLSIL.

The V and J genes are TRBV10-1 and TRBJ2-3, with D perhaps being TRBD1 or TRBD2 (5 bases each). The V end was cut by 0 bases, the J end by 4 bases, with 11 bases between. Germline CDR1 and CDR2: WNHNN and SYGVQD (reference sequence). CDR3 length: 15 amino acids. The DNA of the CDR3 is TGCGCCAGCAGTGAGTCGGGGACGGGGCCAGATACGCAGTATTTT. Translation gives CASSESGTGPDTQYF.

In its sample, this clone was seen once. The chain couples TRBV9 to TRBJ1-2, with D possibly matching TRBD1 (6 bases). V was trimmed by 0 bases and J by 5 bases, leaving 14 bases between them. The germline gives CDR1 SGDLS, CDR2 YYNGEE. There are 15 residues in the CDR3. CDR3 amino acids: CASSVGGGFGYGYTF. Here the CDR3 DNA reads TGTGCCAGCAGCGTAGGAGGGGGGTTTGGGTATGGCTACACCTTC.

This sequence joins TRBV6-5 and TRBJ1-2; a weak D match, TRBD1 (5 bases). CDR3 size: 13 residues. V was trimmed by 8 bases and J by 3 bases, leaving 13 bases between them. Germline CDR1 reads MNHEY; CDR2 reads SVGAGI. In DNA, the CDR3 is TGTGCCAGCGCAGCACCAGGGTACTATGGCTACACCTTC. This translates into CASAAPGYYGYTF.

V gene TRBV5-6 combines with J gene TRBJ2-5; 13 bases map to TRBD2. Trimming took 2 bases from V and 3 from J; bases not matched to a gene: 4. The CDR3 contains 16 residues. The V gene's germline CDR1 is SGHDT and CDR2 YYEEEE. This chain's CDR3 is CASSLYGTSGKETQYF. The CDR3, as DNA: TGTGCCAGCAGCTTATATGGGACTAGCGGGAAAGAGACCCAGTACTTC. Full variable domain (outside the CDR3, taken from reference TRBV5-6 and TRBJ2-5): DAGVTQSPTHLIKTRGQQVTLRCSPKSGHDTVSWYQQALGQGPQFIFQYYEEEERQRGNFPDRFSGHQFPNYSSELNVNALLLGDSALYLCASSLYGTSGKETQYFGPGTRLLVL.

The V call is TRBV7-2, the J call TRBJ2-1, with 7 positions matching TRBD2. This CDR3 comprises 15 residues. The germline CDR1 and CDR2 sequences are SGHTA and FQGNSA. The V gene end was trimmed by 2 bases and the J gene end by 4 bases; junction bases not matched to a gene: 5. The chain's CDR3 is CASSLLAGEYNEQFF. The CDR3 DNA follows: TGTGCCAGCAGCTTATTGGCGGGGGAGTACAATGAGCAGTTCTTC.

The chain has TRBV1 and TRBJ2-2; TRBD2, the D gene given by the table, was not confirmed from the DNA. TRBV1 counts as a pseudogene. This CDR3 has 19 amino acids. The CDR3 reads CTSSHLTAGLGENTGELFF. CDR3 nucleotide sequence: TGCACCAGCAGCCACCTCACGGCGGGGCTAGGAGAGAACACCGGGGAGCTGTTTTTT.

The chain recombines TRBV6-5 with TRBJ2-7, with D possibly TRBD1 on 6 matching bases. Trimming took 0 bases from V and 4 from J, leaving 7 bases between them. Germline-derived CDR1 and CDR2 are MNHEY and SVGAGI. This CDR3 contains 13 residues. The CDR3 region has the DNA TGTGCCAGCAGTTACTCTCAGGGGTACGAGCAGTACTTC. This encodes CASSYSQGYEQYF.

The chain employs TRBV6-5 and TRBJ1-6, with TRBD1 as a possible D gene (5 bases). The CDR3 covers 15 residues. V dropped 0 bases and J dropped 6 bases, with 9 bases sitting between them. Germline V gene lookup returns CDR1 MNHEY and CDR2 SVGAGI. The CDR3 here is CASSYSRGRNSPLHF. The CDR3 DNA reads as TGTGCCAGCAGTTACTCTAGGGGTCGTAATTCACCCCTCCACTTT.

This sequence joins TRBV28 and TRBJ2-5, with D possibly TRBD1 on 5 matching bases. In germline, CDR1 is MDHEN, CDR2 SYDVKM. The CDR3 covers 14 residues. Trimming left V 6 bases short and J 1 base short, with 12 bases between. The CDR3 region has the DNA TGTGCCAGCAGGCCCACAGGAGTCCAAGAGACCCAGTACTTC. Translation: CASRPTGVQETQYF.

The chain uses TRBV6-1 and TRBJ1-2; D is ambiguous. Per germline, CDR1 MNHNS and CDR2 SASEGT. V gave up 5 bases and J gave up 2 bases, with 9 bases separating them. The length of the CDR3 is 13 residues. Here the CDR3 reads CASSIEKNYGYTF. The CDR3 region has the DNA TGTGCCAGCAGTATCGAGAAAAACTATGGCTACACCTTC.

In this sample, this clone turned up once. The V gene is TRBV27, the J gene TRBJ2-4; TRBD2 matches 7 bases. The CDR3 runs to 16 residues. The V gene's germline CDR1 is MNHEY and CDR2 SMNVEV (reference sequence). Trimming removed 6 bases from V and 0 bases from J; junction bases left unmatched: 8. CDR3 DNA: TGTGCCAGCAGCCAGAGTAGCGGGCTAGCCAAAAACATTCAGTACTTC. Its protein product is CASSQSSGLAKNIQYF.